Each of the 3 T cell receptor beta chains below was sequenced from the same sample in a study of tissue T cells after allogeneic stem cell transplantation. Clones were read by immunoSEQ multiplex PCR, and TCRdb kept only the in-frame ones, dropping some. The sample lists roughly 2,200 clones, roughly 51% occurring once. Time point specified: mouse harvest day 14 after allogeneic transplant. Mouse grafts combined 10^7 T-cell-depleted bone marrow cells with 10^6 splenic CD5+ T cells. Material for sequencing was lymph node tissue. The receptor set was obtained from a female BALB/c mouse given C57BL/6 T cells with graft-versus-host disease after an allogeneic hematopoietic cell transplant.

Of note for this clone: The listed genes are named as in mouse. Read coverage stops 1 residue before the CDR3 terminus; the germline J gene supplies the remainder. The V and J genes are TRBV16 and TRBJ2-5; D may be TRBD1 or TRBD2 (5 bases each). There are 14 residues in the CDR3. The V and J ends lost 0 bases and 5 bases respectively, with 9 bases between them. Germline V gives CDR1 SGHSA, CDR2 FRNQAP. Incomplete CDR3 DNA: TGTGCAAGCAGCTTAGAAGGGGCGCGAGACACCCAGTAC. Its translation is CASSLEGARDTQY. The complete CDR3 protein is CASSLEGARDTQYF.

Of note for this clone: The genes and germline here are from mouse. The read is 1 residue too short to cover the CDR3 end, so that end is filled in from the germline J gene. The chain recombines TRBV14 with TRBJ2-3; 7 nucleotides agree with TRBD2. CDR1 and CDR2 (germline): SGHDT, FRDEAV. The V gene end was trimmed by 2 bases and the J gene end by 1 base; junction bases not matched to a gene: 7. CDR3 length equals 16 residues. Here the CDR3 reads CASSLGGGSGAETLYF. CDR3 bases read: TGTGCCAGCAGTTTGGGGGGGGGAAGTGGTGCAGAAACGCTGTAT.

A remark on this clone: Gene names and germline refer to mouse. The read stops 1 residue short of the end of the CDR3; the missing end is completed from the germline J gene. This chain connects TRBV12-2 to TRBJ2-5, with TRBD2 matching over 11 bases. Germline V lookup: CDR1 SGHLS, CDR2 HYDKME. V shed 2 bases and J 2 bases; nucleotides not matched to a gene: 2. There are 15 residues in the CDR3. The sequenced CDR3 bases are TGTGCCAGCTCTCGGGACTGGGGGACCCAAGACACCCAGTAC. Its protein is CASSRDWGTQDTQY. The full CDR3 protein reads CASSRDWGTQDTQYF.